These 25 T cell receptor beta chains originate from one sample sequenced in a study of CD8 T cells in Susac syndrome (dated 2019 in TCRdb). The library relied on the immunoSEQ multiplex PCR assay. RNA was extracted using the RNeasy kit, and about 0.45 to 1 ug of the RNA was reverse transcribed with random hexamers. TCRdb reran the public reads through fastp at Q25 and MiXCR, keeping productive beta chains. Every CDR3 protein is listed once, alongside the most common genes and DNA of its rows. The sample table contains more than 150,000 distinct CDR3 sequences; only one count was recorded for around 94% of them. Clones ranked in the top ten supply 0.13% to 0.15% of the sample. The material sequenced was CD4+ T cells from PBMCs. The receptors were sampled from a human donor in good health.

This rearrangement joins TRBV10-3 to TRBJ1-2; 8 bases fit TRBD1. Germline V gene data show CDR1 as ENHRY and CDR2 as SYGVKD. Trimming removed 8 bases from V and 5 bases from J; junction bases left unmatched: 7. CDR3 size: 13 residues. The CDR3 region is CAIGGTGVYGYTF. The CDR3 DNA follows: TGTGCCATCGGGGGGACAGGCGTTTATGGCTACACCTTC.

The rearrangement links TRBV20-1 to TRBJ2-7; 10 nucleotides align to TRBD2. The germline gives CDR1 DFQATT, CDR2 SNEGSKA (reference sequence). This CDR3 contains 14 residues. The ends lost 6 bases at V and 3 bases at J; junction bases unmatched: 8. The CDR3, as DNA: TGCAGTGCCTCCCGTAGCGGGGGGCGCTACGAGCAGTACTTC. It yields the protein CSASRSGGRYEQYF.

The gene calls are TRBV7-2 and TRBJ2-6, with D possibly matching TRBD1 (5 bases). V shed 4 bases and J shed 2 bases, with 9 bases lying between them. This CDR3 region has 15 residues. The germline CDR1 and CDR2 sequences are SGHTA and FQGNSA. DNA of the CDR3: TGTGCCAGCAGCTCCAGGGCAACTGGGGCCAACGTCCTGACTTTC. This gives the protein CASSSRATGANVLTF.

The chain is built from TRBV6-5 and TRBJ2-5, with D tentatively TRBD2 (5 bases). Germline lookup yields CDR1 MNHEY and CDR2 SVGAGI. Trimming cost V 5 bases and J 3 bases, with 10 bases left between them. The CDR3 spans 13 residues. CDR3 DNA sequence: TGTGCCAGCAGTCTCGGAGGAAAAGAGACCCAGTACTTC. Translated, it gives CASSLGGKETQYF.

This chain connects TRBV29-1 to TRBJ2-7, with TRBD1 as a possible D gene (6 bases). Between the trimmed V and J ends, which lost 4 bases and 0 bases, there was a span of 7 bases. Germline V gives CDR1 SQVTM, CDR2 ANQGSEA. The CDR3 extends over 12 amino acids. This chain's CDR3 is CSVGTASYEQYF. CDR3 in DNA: TGCAGCGTTGGGACAGCCTCCTACGAGCAGTACTTC.

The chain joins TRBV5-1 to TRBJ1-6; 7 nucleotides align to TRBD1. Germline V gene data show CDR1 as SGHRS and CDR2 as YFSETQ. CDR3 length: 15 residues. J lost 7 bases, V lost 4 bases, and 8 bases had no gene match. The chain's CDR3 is CASSDGQVQNSPLHF. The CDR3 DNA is TGCGCCAGCAGCGATGGACAGGTACAGAATTCACCCCTCCACTTT. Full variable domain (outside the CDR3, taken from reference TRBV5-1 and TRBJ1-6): KAGVTQTPRYLIKTRGQQVTLSCSPISGHRSVSWYQQTPGQGLQFLFEYFSETQRNKGNFPGRFSGRQFSNSRSEMNVSTLELGDSALYLCASSDGQVQNSPLHFGNGTRLTVT.

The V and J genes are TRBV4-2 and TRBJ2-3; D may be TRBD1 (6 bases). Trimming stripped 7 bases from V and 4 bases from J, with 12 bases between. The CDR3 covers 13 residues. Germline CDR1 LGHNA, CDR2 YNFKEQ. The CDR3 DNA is TGTGCCAGCAAAGGACAGATTTCAGATACGCAGTATTTT. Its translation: CASKGQISDTQYF.

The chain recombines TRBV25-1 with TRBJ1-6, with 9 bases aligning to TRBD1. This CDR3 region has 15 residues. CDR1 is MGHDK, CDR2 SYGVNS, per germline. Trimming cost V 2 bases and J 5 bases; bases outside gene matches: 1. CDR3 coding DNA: TGTGCCAGCAGTGAAGGGGACAGGGATAATTCACCCCTCCACTTT. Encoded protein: CASSEGDRDNSPLHF.

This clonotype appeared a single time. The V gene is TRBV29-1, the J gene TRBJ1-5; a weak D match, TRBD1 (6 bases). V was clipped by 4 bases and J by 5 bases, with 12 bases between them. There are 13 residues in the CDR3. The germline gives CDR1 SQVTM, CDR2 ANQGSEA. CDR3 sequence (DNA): TGCAGCGTTGCAGGGTCAGGGGATCAGCCCCAGCATTTT. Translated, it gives CSVAGSGDQPQHF.

CDR3 residues: CASSQDFRANYGYTF. The CDR3 DNA reads as TGTGCCAGCAGCCAAGATTTCAGGGCTAACTATGGCTACACCTTC. The rearrangement joins TRBV4-2 to TRBJ1-2; tentative D call: TRBD1 (5 bases). Germline loops: CDR1 LGHNA, CDR2 YNFKEQ. Trimming stripped 0 bases from V and 0 bases from J, with 8 bases between. The CDR3 is 15 residues long.

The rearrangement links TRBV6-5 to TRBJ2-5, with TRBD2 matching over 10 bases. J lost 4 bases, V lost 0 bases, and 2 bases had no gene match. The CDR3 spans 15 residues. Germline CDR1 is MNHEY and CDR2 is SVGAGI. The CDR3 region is CASSYSVAGGETQYF. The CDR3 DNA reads TGTGCCAGCAGTTACTCGGTAGCGGGGGGAGAGACCCAGTACTTC.

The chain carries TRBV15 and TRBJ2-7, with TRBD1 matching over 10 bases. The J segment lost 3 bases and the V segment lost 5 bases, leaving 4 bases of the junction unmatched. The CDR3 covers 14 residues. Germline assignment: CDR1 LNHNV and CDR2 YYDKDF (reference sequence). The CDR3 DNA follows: TGTGCCACCAGCTCAGGGACAGGGGACTACGAGCAGTACTTC. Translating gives CATSSGTGDYEQYF.

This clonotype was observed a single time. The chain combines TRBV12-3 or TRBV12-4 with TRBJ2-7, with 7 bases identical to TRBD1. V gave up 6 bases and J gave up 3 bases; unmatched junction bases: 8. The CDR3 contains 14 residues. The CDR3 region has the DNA TGTGCCAGCAGCCCCGGGACAGCTTTCTACGAGCAGTACTTC. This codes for CASSPGTAFYEQYF.

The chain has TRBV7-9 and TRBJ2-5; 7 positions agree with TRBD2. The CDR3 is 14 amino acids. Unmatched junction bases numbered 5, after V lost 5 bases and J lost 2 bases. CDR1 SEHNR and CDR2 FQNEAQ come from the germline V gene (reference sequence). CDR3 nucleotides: TGTGCCAGCAGCGATACGGGGGGACAAGAGACCCAGTACTTC. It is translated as CASSDTGGQETQYF.

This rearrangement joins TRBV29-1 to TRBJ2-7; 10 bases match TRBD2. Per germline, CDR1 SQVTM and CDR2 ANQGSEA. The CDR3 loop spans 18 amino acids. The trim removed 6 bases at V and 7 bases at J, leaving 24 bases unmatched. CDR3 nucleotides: TGCAGCGTCGGAGGGTTTAGGTCCTCTAGCGGGGGACTACGTGAGCAGTACTTC. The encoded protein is CSVGGFRSSSGGLREQYF.

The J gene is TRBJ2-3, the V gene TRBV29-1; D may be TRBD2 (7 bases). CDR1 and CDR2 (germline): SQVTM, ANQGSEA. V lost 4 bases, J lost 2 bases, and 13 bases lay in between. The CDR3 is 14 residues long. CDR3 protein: CSVAGAGDTDTQYF. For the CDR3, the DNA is TGCAGCGTTGCGGGGGCGGGAGACACAGATACGCAGTATTTT.

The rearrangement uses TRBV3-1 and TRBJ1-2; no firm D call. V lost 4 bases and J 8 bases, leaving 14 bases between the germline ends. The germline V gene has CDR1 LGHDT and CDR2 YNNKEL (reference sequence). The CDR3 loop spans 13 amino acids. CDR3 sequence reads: CASSPRPRSGYTF. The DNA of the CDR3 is TGTGCCAGCAGCCCCCGCCCTAGGAGCGGCTACACCTTC.

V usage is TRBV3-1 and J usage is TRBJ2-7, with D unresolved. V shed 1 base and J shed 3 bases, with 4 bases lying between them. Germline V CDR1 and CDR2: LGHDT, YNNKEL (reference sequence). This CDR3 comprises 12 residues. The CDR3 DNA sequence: TGTGCCAGCAGCCAAGTCGTCTACGAGCAGTACTTC. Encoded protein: CASSQVVYEQYF.

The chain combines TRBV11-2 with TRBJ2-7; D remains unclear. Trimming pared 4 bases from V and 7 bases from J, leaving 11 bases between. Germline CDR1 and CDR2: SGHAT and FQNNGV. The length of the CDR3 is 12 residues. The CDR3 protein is CASSSSWGEQYF. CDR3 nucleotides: TGTGCCAGCAGCTCTTCATGGGGAGAGCAGTACTTC.

CDR3: CSVEAGRGQTQYF. The DNA of the CDR3 is TGCAGCGTTGAAGCCGGGCGTGGACAGACCCAGTACTTC. V and J are TRBV29-1 and TRBJ2-5; no reliable D call. The CDR3 length is 13 residues. Germline V gene sequence: CDR1 SQVTM, CDR2 ANQGSEA. V was clipped by 1 base and J by 6 bases, with 12 bases between them.

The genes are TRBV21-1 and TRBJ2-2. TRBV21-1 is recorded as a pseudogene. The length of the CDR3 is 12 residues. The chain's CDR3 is CASTRTAGELFF. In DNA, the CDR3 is TGTGCCAGCACCCGGACAGCCGGGGAGCTGTTTTTT.

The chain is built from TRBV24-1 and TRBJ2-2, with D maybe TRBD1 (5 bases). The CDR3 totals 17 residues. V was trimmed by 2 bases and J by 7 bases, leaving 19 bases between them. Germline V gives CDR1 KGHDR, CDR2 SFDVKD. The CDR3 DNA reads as TGTGCCACCAGTGATTCATATGGGGCGACGTTTGGCGGGGAGCTGTTTTTT. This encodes CATSDSYGATFGGELFF.

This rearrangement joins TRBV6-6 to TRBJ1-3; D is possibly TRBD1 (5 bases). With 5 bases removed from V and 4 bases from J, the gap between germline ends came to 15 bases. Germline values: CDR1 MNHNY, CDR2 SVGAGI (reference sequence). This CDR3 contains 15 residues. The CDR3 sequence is CASSIMTGRGNTIYF. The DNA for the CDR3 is TGTGCCAGCAGTATAATGACGGGGCGGGGAAACACCATATATTTT.

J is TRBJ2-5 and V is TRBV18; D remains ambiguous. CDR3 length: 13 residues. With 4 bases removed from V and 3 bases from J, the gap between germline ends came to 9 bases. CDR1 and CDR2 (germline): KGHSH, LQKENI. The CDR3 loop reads CASSRSPEETQYF. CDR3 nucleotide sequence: TGTGCCAGCTCACGTTCTCCGGAAGAGACCCAGTACTTC.

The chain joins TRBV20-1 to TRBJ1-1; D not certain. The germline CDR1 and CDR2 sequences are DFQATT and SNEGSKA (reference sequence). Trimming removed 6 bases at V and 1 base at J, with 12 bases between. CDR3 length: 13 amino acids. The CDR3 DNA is TGCAGTGCCAGAACCCGGTGGAACACTGAAGCTTTCTTT. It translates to CSARTRWNTEAFF.